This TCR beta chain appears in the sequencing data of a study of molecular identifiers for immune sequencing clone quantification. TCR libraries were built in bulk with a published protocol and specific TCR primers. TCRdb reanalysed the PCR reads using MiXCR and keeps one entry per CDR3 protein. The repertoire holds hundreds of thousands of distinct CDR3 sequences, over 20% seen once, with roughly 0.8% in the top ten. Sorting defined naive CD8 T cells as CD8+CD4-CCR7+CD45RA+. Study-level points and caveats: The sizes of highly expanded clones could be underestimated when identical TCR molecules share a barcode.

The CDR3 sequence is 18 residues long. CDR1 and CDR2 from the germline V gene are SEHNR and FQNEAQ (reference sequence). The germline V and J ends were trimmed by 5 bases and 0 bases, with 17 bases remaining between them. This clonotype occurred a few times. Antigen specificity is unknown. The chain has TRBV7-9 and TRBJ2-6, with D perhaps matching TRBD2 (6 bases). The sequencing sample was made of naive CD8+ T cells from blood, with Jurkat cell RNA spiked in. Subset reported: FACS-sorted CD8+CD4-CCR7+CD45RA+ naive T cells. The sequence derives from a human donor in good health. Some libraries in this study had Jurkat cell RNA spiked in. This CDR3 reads CASSIEAGLVSGANVLTF. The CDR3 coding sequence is TGTGCCAGCAGCATCGAGGCGGGACTGGTCTCTGGGGCCAACGTCCTGACTTTC.